This TCR beta chain was obtained from a study of a mutant IDH1 vaccine in newly diagnosed glioma. Study-wide context: Commencement of vaccination occurred 4-6 weeks following radiotherapy alone, or concurrently with temozolomide cycles. Of the patients given treatment, approximately 60% were male and approximately 40% were female, and a mean age of approximately 40 years was recorded. Standard pretreatment was either radiotherapy, temozolomide, or, for most, radiochemotherapy with temozolomide.

Time point of the sample: week 35, safety follow-up. Vaccine doses each comprised 300 ug of mutant IDH1 20-mer peptide, with topical imiquimod. Some clones are missing from TCRdb's copy, which holds only in-frame ones; the method was immunoSEQ multiplex PCR. This sample has tens of thousands of clones, with roughly 80% found just once. CDR3 length equals 15 residues. Deletions cut 1 base from V and 4 bases from J, with 17 bases between. Germline V gene lookup returns CDR1 GTSNPN and CDR2 SVGIG (reference sequence). Worth noting for this clone: Its antigen is unidentified.

This receptor was taken from a man in his thirties or forties with glioma. Sequenced here: PBMCs, sampled from a glioma patient whose treatment included an IDH1 peptide vaccine. The rearrangement links TRBV30 to TRBJ2-7, with D perhaps given as TRBD1 or TRBD2 (6 bases each). The CDR3 is CAWSAGAVLTYEQYF. CDR3 coding DNA: TGTGCCTGGAGTGCGGGGGCCGTCCTCACGTACGAGCAGTACTTC.